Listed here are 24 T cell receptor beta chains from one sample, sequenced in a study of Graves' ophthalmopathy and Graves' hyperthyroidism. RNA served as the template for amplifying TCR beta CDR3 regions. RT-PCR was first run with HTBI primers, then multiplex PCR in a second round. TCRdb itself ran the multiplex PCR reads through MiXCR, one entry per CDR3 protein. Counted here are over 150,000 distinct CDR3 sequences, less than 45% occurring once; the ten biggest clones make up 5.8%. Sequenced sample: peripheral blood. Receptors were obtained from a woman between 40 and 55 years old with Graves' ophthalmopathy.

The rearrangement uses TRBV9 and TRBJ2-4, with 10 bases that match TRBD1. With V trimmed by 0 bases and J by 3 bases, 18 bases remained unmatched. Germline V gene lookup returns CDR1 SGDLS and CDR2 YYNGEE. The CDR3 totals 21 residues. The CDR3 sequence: CASSVVRDRGPLNFGKNIQYF. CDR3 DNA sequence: TGTGCCAGCAGCGTAGTACGGGACAGGGGCCCTCTTAATTTCGGCAAAAACATTCAGTACTTC.

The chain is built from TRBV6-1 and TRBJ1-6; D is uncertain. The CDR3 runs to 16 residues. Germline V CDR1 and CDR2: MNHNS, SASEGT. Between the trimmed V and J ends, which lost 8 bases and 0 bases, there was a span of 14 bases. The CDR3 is CASYPGASSYNSPLHF. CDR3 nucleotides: TGTGCCAGCTACCCAGGCGCTAGCTCCTATAATTCACCCCTCCACTTT.

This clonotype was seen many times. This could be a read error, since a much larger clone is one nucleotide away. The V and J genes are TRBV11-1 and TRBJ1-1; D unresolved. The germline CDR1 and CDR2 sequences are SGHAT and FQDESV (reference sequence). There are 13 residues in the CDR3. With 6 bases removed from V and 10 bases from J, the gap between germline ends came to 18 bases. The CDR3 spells CASRQSGLVGAFF. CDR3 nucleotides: TGTGCCAGCAGACAGTCCGGGCTGGTAGGAGCTTTCTTT.

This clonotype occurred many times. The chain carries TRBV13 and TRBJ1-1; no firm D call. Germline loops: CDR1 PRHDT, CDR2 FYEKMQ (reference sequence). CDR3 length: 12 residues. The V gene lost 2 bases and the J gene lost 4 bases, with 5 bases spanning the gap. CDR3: CASSLISTEAFF. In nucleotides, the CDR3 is TGTGCCAGCAGCTTAATTTCCACTGAAGCTTTCTTT.

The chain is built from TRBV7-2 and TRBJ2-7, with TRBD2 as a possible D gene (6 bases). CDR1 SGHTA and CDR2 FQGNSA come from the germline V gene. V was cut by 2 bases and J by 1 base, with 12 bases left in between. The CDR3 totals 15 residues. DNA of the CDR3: TGTGCCAGCAGCTTACAGGCGGGACCATCCTACGAGCAGTACTTC. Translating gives CASSLQAGPSYEQYF.

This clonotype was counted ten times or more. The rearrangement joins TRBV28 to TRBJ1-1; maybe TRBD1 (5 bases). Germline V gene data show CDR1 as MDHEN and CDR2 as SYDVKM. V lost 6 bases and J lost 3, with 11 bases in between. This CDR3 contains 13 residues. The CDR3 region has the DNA TGTGCCAGCAGGAATCAGGGTTACACTGAAGCTTTCTTT. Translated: CASRNQGYTEAFF.

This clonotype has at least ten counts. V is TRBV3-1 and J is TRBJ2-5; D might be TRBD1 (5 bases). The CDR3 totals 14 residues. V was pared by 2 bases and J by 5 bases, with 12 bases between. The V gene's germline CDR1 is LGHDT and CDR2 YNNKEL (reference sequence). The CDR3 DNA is TGTGCCAGCAGCCAATTCCAGGGCCGGGAGACCCAGTACTTC. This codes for CASSQFQGRETQYF.

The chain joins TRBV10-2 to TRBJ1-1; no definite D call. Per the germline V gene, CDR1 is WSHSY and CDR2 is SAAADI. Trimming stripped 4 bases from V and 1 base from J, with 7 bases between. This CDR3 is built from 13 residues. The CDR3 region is CASSVEENTEAFF. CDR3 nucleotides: TGCGCCAGCAGTGTTGAGGAGAACACTGAAGCTTTCTTT.

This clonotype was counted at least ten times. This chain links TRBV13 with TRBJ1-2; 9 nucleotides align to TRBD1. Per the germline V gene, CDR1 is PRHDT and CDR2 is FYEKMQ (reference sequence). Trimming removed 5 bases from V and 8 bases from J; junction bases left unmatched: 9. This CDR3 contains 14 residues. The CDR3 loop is CASSPEQGAGGYTF. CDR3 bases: TGTGCCAGCAGCCCCGAACAGGGGGCAGGCGGCTACACCTTC.

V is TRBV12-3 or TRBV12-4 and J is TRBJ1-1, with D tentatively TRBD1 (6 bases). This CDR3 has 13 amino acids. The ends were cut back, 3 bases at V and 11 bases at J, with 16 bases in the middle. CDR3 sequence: CASSFKAGARAFF. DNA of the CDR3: TGTGCCAGCAGTTTTAAGGCGGGGGCGAGGGCTTTCTTT.

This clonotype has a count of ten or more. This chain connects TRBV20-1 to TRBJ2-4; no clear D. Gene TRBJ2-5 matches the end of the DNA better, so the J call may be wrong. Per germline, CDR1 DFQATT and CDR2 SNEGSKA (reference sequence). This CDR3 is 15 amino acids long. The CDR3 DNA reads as TGCAGTGCTAGTGGAGCGAGTCCACCCAAGGGGACCCAGTACTTC. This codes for CSASGASPPKGTQYF.

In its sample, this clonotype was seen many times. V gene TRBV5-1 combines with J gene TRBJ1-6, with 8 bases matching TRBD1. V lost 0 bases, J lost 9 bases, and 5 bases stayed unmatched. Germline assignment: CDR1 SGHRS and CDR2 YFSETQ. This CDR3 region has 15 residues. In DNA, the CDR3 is TGCGCCAGCAGCTTGGGGACAGGGCTATCTTCACCCCTCCACTTT. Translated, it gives CASSLGTGLSSPLHF.

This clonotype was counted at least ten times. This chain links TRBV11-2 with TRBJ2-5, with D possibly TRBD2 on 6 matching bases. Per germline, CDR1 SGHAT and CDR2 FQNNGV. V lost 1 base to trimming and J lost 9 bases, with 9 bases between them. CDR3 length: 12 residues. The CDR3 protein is CASSLVGRPQYF. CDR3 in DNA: TGTGCCAGCAGCTTAGTTGGGAGGCCCCAGTACTTC. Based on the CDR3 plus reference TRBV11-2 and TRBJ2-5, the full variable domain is EAGVAQSPRYKIIEKRQSVAFWCNPISGHATLYWYQQILGQGPKLLIQFQNNGVVDDSQLPKDRFSAERLKGVDSTLKIQPAKLEDSAVYLCASSLVGRPQYFGPGTRLLVL.

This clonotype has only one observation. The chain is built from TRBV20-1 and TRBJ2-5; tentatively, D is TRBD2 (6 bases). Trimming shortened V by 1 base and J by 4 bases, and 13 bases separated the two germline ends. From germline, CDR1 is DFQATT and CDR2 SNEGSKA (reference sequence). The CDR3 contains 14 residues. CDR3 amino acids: CSARAGVVRETQYF. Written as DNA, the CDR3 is TGCAGTGCTAGAGCGGGAGTAGTGAGAGAGACCCAGTACTTC.

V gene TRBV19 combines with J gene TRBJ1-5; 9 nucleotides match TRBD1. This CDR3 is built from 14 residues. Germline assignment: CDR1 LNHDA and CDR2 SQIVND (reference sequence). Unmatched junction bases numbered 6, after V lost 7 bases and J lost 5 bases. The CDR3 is CASTPTGGYQPQHF. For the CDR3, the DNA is TGTGCCAGTACCCCGACAGGGGGTTATCAGCCCCAGCATTTT.

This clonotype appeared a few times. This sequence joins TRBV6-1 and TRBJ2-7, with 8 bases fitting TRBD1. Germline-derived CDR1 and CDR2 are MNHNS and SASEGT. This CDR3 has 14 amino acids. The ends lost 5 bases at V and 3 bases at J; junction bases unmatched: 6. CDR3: CASSTPGQDYEQYF. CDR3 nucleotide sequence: TGTGCCAGCAGTACCCCGGGACAGGACTACGAGCAGTACTTC.

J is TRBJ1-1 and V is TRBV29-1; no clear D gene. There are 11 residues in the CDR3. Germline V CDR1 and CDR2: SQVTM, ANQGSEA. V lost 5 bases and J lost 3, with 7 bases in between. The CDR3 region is CSVRRDTEAFF. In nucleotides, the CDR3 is TGCAGCGTTCGGCGGGACACTGAAGCTTTCTTT.

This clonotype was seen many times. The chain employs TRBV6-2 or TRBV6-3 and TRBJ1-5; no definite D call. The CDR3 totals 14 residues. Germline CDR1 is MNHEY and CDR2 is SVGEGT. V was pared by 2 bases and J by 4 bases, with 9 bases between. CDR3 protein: CASSYTTRNQPQHF. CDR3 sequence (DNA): TGTGCCAGCAGTTACACCACCCGGAATCAGCCCCAGCATTTT.

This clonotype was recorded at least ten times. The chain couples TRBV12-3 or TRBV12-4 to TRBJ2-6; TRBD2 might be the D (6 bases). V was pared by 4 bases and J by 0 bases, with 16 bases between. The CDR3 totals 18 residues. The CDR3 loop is CASSYAPGGSSGANVLTF. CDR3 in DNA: TGTGCCAGCAGTTACGCACCTGGGGGGAGCTCTGGGGCCAACGTCCTGACTTTC.

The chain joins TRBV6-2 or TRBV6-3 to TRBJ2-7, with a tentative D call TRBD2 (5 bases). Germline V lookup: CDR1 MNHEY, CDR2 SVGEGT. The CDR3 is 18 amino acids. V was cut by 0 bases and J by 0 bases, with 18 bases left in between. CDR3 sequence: CASSYSIRRGSASYEQYF. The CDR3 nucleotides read TGTGCCAGCAGTTACTCGATCCGCCGGGGTAGCGCCTCCTACGAGCAGTACTTC.

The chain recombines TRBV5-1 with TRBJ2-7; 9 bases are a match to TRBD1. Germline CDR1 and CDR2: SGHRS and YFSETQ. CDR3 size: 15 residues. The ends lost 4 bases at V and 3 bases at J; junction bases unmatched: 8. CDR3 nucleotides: TGCGCCAGCAGCCTTTCGACAGGGGGTATCTACGAGCAGTACTTC. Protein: CASSLSTGGIYEQYF.

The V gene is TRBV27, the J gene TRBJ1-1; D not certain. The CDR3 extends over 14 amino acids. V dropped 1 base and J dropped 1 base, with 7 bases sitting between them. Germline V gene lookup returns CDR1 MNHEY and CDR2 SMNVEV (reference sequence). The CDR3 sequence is CASSLLAGNTEAFF. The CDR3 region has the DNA TGTGCCAGCAGTTTATTAGCAGGGAACACTGAAGCTTTCTTT.

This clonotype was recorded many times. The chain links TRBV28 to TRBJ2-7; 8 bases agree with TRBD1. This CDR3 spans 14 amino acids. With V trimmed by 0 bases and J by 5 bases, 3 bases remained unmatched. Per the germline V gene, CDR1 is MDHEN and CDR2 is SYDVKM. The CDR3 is CASSLWGQVHEQYF. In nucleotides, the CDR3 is TGTGCCAGCAGTTTATGGGGACAGGTCCACGAGCAGTACTTC.

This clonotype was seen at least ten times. CDR3 sequence (DNA): TGTGCCAGCAGTGTTGTGGGGTCGGGTTCACCCCTCCACTTT. It is translated as CASSVVGSGSPLHF. The chain uses TRBV6-4 and TRBJ1-6; unclear D gene. Germline-derived CDR1 and CDR2 are MRHNA and SNTAGT. With 4 bases removed from V and 9 bases from J, the gap between germline ends came to 13 bases. The CDR3 has 14 residues.